These 11 T cell receptor beta chains share one sample of origin, sequenced in a study of T cell responses to AZD1222 COVID-19 vaccine. TCRdb keeps only in-frame clones here, not all; method: immunoSEQ multiplex PCR. The sample lists 150,000 to 200,000 clones, 94% occurring once. The sequencing here drew on peripheral blood, taken on day 0 of AZD1222 vaccination. The receptors were gathered from an adult in good health.

J is TRBJ1-5 and V is TRBV28, with TRBD1 matching over 7 bases. The CDR3 is 15 residues long. CDR1 is MDHEN and CDR2 is SYDVKM in the germline V gene. The trim removed 5 bases at V and 1 base at J, leaving 5 bases unmatched. The CDR3 here is CASSLRQGSNQPQHF. The DNA for the CDR3 is TGTGCCAGCAGTCTACGACAGGGAAGCAATCAGCCCCAGCATTTT. Full variable domain (rest looked up from reference TRBV28 and TRBJ1-5): DVKVTQSSRYLVKRTGEKVFLECVQDMDHENMFWYRQDPGLGLRLIYFSYDVKMKEKGDIPEGYSVSREKKERFSLILESASTNQTSMYLCASSLRQGSNQPQHFGDGTRLSIL.

J is TRBJ2-7 and V is TRBV6-5; 7 nucleotides agree with TRBD1. Germline CDR1 MNHEY, CDR2 SVGAGI. The V gene end was trimmed by 5 bases and the J gene end by 0 bases; junction bases not matched to a gene: 7. This CDR3 comprises 15 residues. CDR3 sequence (DNA): TGTGCCAGCAGTCGCAGGACAGGTCTCTCCTACGAGCAGTACTTC. It translates to CASSRRTGLSYEQYF.

The CDR3 DNA is TGTGCCAGCAGTTTAAGACCCGGGACAGGGGGCCGGTTTGTGACTGAAGCTTTCTTT. This gives the protein CASSLRPGTGGRFVTEAFF. The gene calls are TRBV28 and TRBJ1-1, with 12 nucleotides matching TRBD1. Per germline, CDR1 MDHEN and CDR2 SYDVKM. Trimming took 2 bases from V and 5 from J; bases not matched to a gene: 15. The CDR3 runs to 19 residues. Full variable domain (remainder filled in from reference TRBV28 and TRBJ1-1): DVKVTQSSRYLVKRTGEKVFLECVQDMDHENMFWYRQDPGLGLRLIYFSYDVKMKEKGDIPEGYSVSREKKERFSLILESASTNQTSMYLCASSLRPGTGGRFVTEAFFGQGTRLTVV.

V and J are TRBV28 and TRBJ1-2; 7 bases align to TRBD1. Germline values: CDR1 MDHEN, CDR2 SYDVKM. The CDR3 extends over 13 amino acids. Trimming took 6 bases from V and 4 from J; bases not matched to a gene: 5. The DNA for the CDR3 is TGTGCCAGCAGCTCCGCAGGGGGCTATGGCTACACCTTC. It encodes CASSSAGGYGYTF.

The V and J genes are TRBV27 and TRBJ2-7; D may be TRBD2 (5 bases). Germline V gene data show CDR1 as MNHEY and CDR2 as SMNVEV (reference sequence). This CDR3 comprises 14 residues. Trimming took 7 bases from V and 4 from J, leaving 17 bases between them. The CDR3, as DNA: TGTGCCAGCAAAGCGGAGGCTAGCAGATACGAGCAGTACTTC. This sequence encodes CASKAEASRYEQYF.

The chain couples TRBV7-9 to TRBJ2-7; D gene uncertain. The CDR3 is made up of 13 amino acids. Germline CDR1 reads SEHNR; CDR2 reads FQNEAQ (reference sequence). Trimming removed 5 bases from V and 0 bases from J, with 8 bases in between. The DNA for the CDR3 is TGTGCCAGCAGCCACCGTCTCTCCTACGAGCAGTACTTC. This encodes CASSHRLSYEQYF.

The chain couples TRBV6-5 to TRBJ2-1; 9 bases match TRBD1. The V gene's germline CDR1 is MNHEY and CDR2 SVGAGI. With V trimmed by 6 bases and J by 12 bases, 6 bases remained unmatched. This CDR3 spans 12 amino acids. Here the CDR3 DNA reads TGTGCCAGCAGGGGACCGGGACAGGGGCAGTTCTTC. Encoded protein: CASRGPGQGQFF.

The gene calls are TRBV21-1 and TRBJ1-6. TRBV21-1 is deemed a pseudogene. The CDR3 has 12 amino acids. The CDR3 reads CANDPRLLALHF. Written as DNA, the CDR3 is TGTGCCAACGACCCAAGGCTATTAGCCCTCCACTTT.

The J gene is TRBJ1-5, the V gene TRBV28; D is uncertain. The germline V and J ends were trimmed by 4 bases and 6 bases, with 13 bases remaining between them. The germline CDR1 and CDR2 sequences are MDHEN and SYDVKM. The CDR3 has 14 amino acids. As DNA, the CDR3 is TGTGCCAGCAGTTCGCCCGGGGTTGGTCAGCCCCAGCATTTT. Protein sequence: CASSSPGVGQPQHF.

V is TRBV11-3 and J is TRBJ2-2; D uncertain. Trimming left V 4 bases short and J 4 bases short, with 10 bases between. Germline V gives CDR1 SGHNT, CDR2 YENEEA. CDR3 length: 14 amino acids. CDR3 sequence (DNA): TGTGCCAGCAGCTCTCAAGCCCTCACCGGGGAGCTGTTTTTT. Translating gives CASSSQALTGELFF.

This clone was recorded only once. J is TRBJ2-5 and V is TRBV12-3 or TRBV12-4; no reliable D call. V was cut by 6 bases and J by 5 bases, with 10 bases left in between. The CDR3 length is 12 residues. CDR3 residues: CASSSTVETQYF. In DNA, the CDR3 is TGTGCCAGCAGCTCCACGGTTGAGACCCAGTACTTC.